This T cell receptor beta chain was observed in a study of cytomegalovirus exposure and HLA in healthy donors. Study context: For the approximately 390 genotyped donors, roughly 80% fell within the Caucasian-associated ancestry cluster.

With 60 Vbeta and 13 Jbeta primers, the PCR was carried out. Profiling relied on immunoSEQ multiplex PCR, and the TCRdb table lists in-frame clones only, not all of them. Its table records around 71,000 clones. CDR1 is SGHVS, CDR2 FNYEAQ, per germline. Germline trimming cut 5 bases from V and 6 bases from J; bases unmatched to any gene: 6. The CDR3 runs 15 residues. About this clone itself: Its matching antigen is unknown.

Study results and limitations: Using a false discovery rate of 0.05, a later analysis showed that 15,000 to 20,000 TCR beta sequences were associated with HLA alleles. In a later analysis, TCR association rates varied by HLA locus: DRB1 most, HLA-C fewest.

The chain uses TRBV7-6 and TRBJ2-3; 12 bases match TRBD1. This TCR was recovered from a woman under 40 in good health and CMV-seronegative. What was sequenced was PBMCs. CDR3 nucleotide sequence: TGTGCCAGCAGCCCTCGGGACAGGGGGCAGGATACGCAGTATTTT. Translated, it gives CASSPRDRGQDTQYF.